The entry that follows covers one T cell receptor (beta chain) sequence. TCR beta was sequenced from blood CD8+ and CD4+ T cells. Trimming took 3 bases from V and 6 from J, leaving 11 bases between them. Germline CDR1 reads KGHSH; CDR2 reads LQKENI. This CDR3 has 13 amino acids. This sample stems from a study of CD8 T cells in Susac syndrome. Random hexamers were used to reverse transcribe the RNA input (about 0.45 to 1 ug). The CDR3 of TCR beta was amplified by immunoSEQ multiplex PCR across 54 Vbeta and 13 Jbeta. MiXCR was run by TCRdb on the immunoSEQ multiplex PCR reads, yielding one entry per CDR3 protein. The sample yields 230,000 or so distinct CDR3 sequences, approximately 95% seen once.

The TCR sequence derives from a human donor with multiple sclerosis. V usage is TRBV18 and J usage is TRBJ1-1; D gene ambiguous. Material for sequencing was CD4+ T cells from PBMCs. The CDR3 region has the DNA TGTGCCAGCTCACCGGCGGCCAAGGCTGAAGCTTTCTTT. The encoded protein is CASSPAAKAEAFF.